Presented here are 12 T cell receptor beta chains from one specimen sequenced in a study of OX40 agonist ivuxolimab in advanced cancers. Some clones are missing from TCRdb's copy, which holds only in-frame ones; the method was immunoSEQ multiplex PCR. Seen here are some 70,000 clones, 80% to 90% observed once, and the top ten hold 0.75%. This material consisted of CD4+ or CD8+ T cells sorted from blood, taken in a trial of the OX40 agonist ivuxolimab. These receptors were collected from an adult with an advanced solid tumor such as melanoma, head and neck, liver or kidney cancer.

This sequence joins TRBV11-2 and TRBJ1-1; D is unresolved. CDR1 and CDR2 (germline): SGHAT, FQNNGV. With 5 bases removed from V and 0 bases from J, the gap between germline ends came to 7 bases. The CDR3 is 13 residues long. CDR3 coding DNA: TGTGCCAGCAGCCCGATCATGAACACTGAAGCTTTCTTT. Protein product: CASSPIMNTEAFF.

This chain links TRBV25-1 with TRBJ1-2; TRBD1 aligns across 7 bases. Germline assignment: CDR1 MGHDK and CDR2 SYGVNS. The length of the CDR3 is 17 residues. J was trimmed by 7 bases and V by 4 bases; bases with no gene match: 18. The CDR3 sequence: CASSAYRGGGEGGGYTF. The CDR3, as DNA: TGTGCCAGCAGTGCCTACCGAGGAGGGGGCGAGGGGGGTGGCTACACCTTC.

This rearrangement joins TRBV5-1 to TRBJ2-2; 8 bases agree with TRBD1. Trimming took 0 bases from V and 5 from J; bases not matched to a gene: 0. In germline, CDR1 is SGHRS, CDR2 YFSETQ. The CDR3 is made up of 14 amino acids. CDR3 protein: CASSLDRGTGELFF. DNA for the CDR3: TGCGCCAGCAGCTTGGACAGGGGGACCGGGGAGCTGTTTTTT.

This clone has a single count. The chain carries TRBV20-1 and TRBJ2-5; D perhaps matches TRBD1 (6 bases). The CDR3 sequence is 11 residues long. Germline CDR1 DFQATT, CDR2 SNEGSKA (reference sequence). V lost 4 bases to trimming and J lost 4 bases, with 7 bases between them. The CDR3: CSANRAETQYF. As DNA, the CDR3 is TGCAGTGCTAACAGGGCAGAGACCCAGTACTTC.

V is TRBV5-8 and J is TRBJ2-1; 7 nucleotides match TRBD2. Trimming removed 4 bases from V and 7 bases from J; junction bases left unmatched: 14. Germline loops: CDR1 SGHTS, CDR2 YDEGEE. The CDR3 loop spans 16 amino acids. The CDR3 DNA is TGTGCCAGCAGCCGTTATCTCGTGGGAGGGGTTAATGAGCAGTTCTTC. As protein: CASSRYLVGGVNEQFF.

The chain has TRBV9 and TRBJ2-7, with 9 bases lining up with TRBD2. This CDR3 contains 15 residues. With V trimmed by 4 bases and J by 5 bases, 10 bases remained unmatched. Germline CDR1 reads SGDLS; CDR2 reads YYNGEE. The CDR3 sequence is CASSPILAGSHEQYF. CDR3 DNA: TGTGCCAGCAGCCCCATCCTAGCGGGATCCCACGAGCAGTACTTC.

The chain recombines TRBV6-6 with TRBJ2-7, with D possibly matching TRBD2 (6 bases). Germline V CDR1 and CDR2: MNHNY, SVGAGI (reference sequence). V was clipped by 6 bases and J by 3 bases, with 9 bases between them. The CDR3 runs to 12 residues. The CDR3 protein is CASRGLSYEQYF. The DNA of the CDR3 is TGTGCCAGCAGAGGACTAAGCTACGAGCAGTACTTC.

The gene calls are TRBV28 and TRBJ2-7, with 8 bases identical to TRBD1. The CDR3 totals 16 residues. Germline loops: CDR1 MDHEN, CDR2 SYDVKM. J lost 0 bases, V lost 5 bases, and 9 bases had no gene match. The CDR3 loop reads CASSKDRGPFSYEQYF. The CDR3 nucleotides read TGTGCCAGCAGTAAAGACAGGGGTCCCTTCTCCTACGAGCAGTACTTC.

The sample holds a few counts of this clone. Here the CDR3 DNA reads TGCGCCAGCAGTCAATCGGGACACCGCTATGGCTACACCTTC. Protein sequence: CASSQSGHRYGYTF. The chain couples TRBV23-1 to TRBJ1-2; tentative D call: TRBD1 (6 bases). TRBV23-1 is reported as an ORF; its role is uncertain. The CDR3 runs 14 residues. Trimming removed 0 bases from V and 4 bases from J, with 9 bases in between.

The CDR3 loop reads CASSGIRGNTGELFF. CDR3 nucleotide sequence: TGCGCCAGCAGTGGGATTAGAGGGAACACCGGGGAGCTGTTTTTT. This chain connects TRBV10-1 to TRBJ2-2; D unclear. The CDR3 length is 15 residues. The germline V gene encodes CDR1 WNHNN and CDR2 SYGVQD (reference sequence). Trimming left V 4 bases short and J 1 base short, with 10 bases between.

This clone was counted once. The CDR3 DNA follows: TGTGCCAGCAGTTTATCCGGGACAGGGGGCGTTCCTACGCAGTATTTT. As protein: CASSLSGTGGVPTQYF. The rearrangement uses TRBV27 and TRBJ2-3; 12 bases agree with TRBD1. The CDR3 loop spans 16 amino acids. CDR1 is MNHEY and CDR2 is SMNVEV in the germline V gene (reference sequence). V was pared by 0 bases and J by 8 bases, with 6 bases of the junction left unmatched.

CDR3 sequence: CAWNQGLAGSKETQYF. The CDR3 coding sequence is TGTGCCTGGAACCAGGGGCTAGCGGGAAGCAAAGAGACCCAGTACTTC. The chain uses TRBV30 and TRBJ2-5; the match to TRBD2 covers 9 bases. The CDR3 contains 16 residues. V lost 4 bases to trimming and J lost 3 bases; unmatched junction nucleotides: 12. Germline CDR1 and CDR2: GTSNPN and SVGIG (reference sequence).